The rows below give T cell receptor beta chains drawn from one sample of a study of shared clonotypes between healthy human individuals. Sequencing used immunoSEQ multiplex PCR; TCRdb keeps in-frame clones, though not all of them. The data contain about 580,000 clones, roughly 98% of them singletons. The sample was naive CD8+ T cells sorted from blood. Receptors were obtained from a man aged 25 to 40 in good health. Both conserved end residues are part of each CDR3. The order of the fields is V gene, J gene, D gene, clone size, CDR3 protein, CDR3 DNA. The D gene is left open where the match is weak. Part of the rows lack a size; the others show once, few, many or a class for expanded clones.

V: TRBV7-6
J: TRBJ2-7
D: NA
size: NA
CDR3: CASSLTGTRSEQYF
DNA: TGTGCCAGCAGCTTAACCGGGACACGCTCCGAGCAGTACTTC

V: TRBV9
J: TRBJ2-5
D: NA
size: NA
CDR3: CASSVWDFSQETQYF
DNA: TGTGCCAGCAGCGTTTGGGATTTCAGCCAAGAGACCCAGTACTTC

V: TRBV5-4
J: TRBJ2-7
D: NA
size: NA
CDR3: CASSLSPAPYEQYF
DNA: TGTGCCAGCAGCTTGAGCCCAGCGCCCTACGAGCAGTACTTC

V: TRBV5-6
J: TRBJ1-4
D: TRBD1
size: NA
CDR3: CASSLSGQLNEKLFF
DNA: TGTGCCAGCAGCTTGTCGGGACAGCTAAATGAAAAACTGTTTTTT

V: TRBV6-5
J: TRBJ1-1
D: NA
size: NA
CDR3: CASSYPGTSNTEAFF
DNA: TGTGCCAGCAGTTACCCGGGGACCTCGAACACTGAAGCTTTCTTT

V: TRBV5-1
J: TRBJ1-2
D: NA
size: NA
CDR3: CASSLRTEYGYTF
DNA: TGCGCCAGCAGCCTGAGGACCGAGTATGGCTACACCTTC

V: TRBV27
J: TRBJ1-3
D: TRBD1
size: once
CDR3: CASGQGGGNTIYF
DNA: TGTGCCAGCGGACAGGGAGGTGGAAACACCATATATTTT

V: TRBV5-4
J: TRBJ2-7
D: TRBD1
size: NA
CDR3: CAMSGGEYEQYF
DNA: TGTGCCATGTCAGGGGGCGAGTACGAGCAGTACTTC

V: TRBV4-3
J: TRBJ2-3
D: TRBD2
size: NA
CDR3: CASSQVLREEDTQYF
DNA: TGCGCCAGCAGCCAAGTCCTCCGGGAGGAGGATACGCAGTATTTT

V: TRBV6-5
J: TRBJ2-7
D: NA
size: NA
CDR3: CASSYSGDEQYF
DNA: TGTGCCAGCAGTTACAGTGGGGACGAGCAGTACTTC

V: TRBV9
J: TRBJ2-3
D: NA
size: NA
CDR3: CASSPDGRIRDTQYF
DNA: TGTGCCAGCAGCCCAGATGGCAGGATCCGAGATACGCAGTATTTT

V: TRBV27
J: TRBJ2-1
D: TRBD1
size: NA
CDR3: CASSPGTGVYNEQFF
DNA: TGTGCCAGCAGTCCCGGGACAGGGGTTTACAATGAGCAGTTCTTC

V: TRBV27
J: TRBJ1-2
D: NA
size: once
CDR3: CASSLLGGNYGYTF
DNA: TGTGCCAGCAGTTTATTGGGCGGCAACTATGGCTACACCTTC

V: TRBV9
J: TRBJ1-2
D: NA
size: NA
CDR3: CASSVGEGWGGGYTF
DNA: TGTGCCAGCAGCGTAGGGGAGGGATGGGGTGGCGGCTACACCTTC

V: TRBV10-3
J: TRBJ2-1
D: TRBD1
size: NA
CDR3: CAAQPTGRIHEQFF
DNA: TGTGCCGCCCAACCGACAGGGCGGATCCATGAGCAGTTCTTC

V: TRBV2
J: TRBJ2-4
D: NA
size: NA
CDR3: CASNRGALAKNIQYF
DNA: TGTGCCAGCAATAGGGGGGCCTTAGCCAAAAACATTCAGTACTTC

V: TRBV2
J: TRBJ1-2
D: NA
size: once
CDR3: CASSEAPDSPTGGYTF
DNA: TGTGCCAGCAGTGAAGCTCCGGACAGCCCCACAGGAGGCTACACCTTC

V: TRBV6-1
J: TRBJ2-2
D: NA
size: NA
CDR3: CASSGPGVGELFF
DNA: TGTGCCAGCAGTGGACCGGGGGTCGGGGAGCTGTTTTTT

V: TRBV9
J: TRBJ2-6
D: NA
size: NA
CDR3: CASSVVGFSGANVLTF
DNA: TGTGCCAGCAGCGTAGTCGGGTTCAGTGGGGCCAACGTCCTGACTTTC

V: TRBV7-9
J: TRBJ2-5
D: TRBD2
size: NA
CDR3: CASSLRTSGSQETQYF
DNA: TGTGCCAGCAGCTTAAGGACTAGCGGGTCCCAAGAGACCCAGTACTTC

V: TRBV6-5
J: TRBJ2-1
D: NA
size: NA
CDR3: CASRPGLAHNEQFF
DNA: TGTGCCAGCAGGCCGGGACTGGCACACAATGAGCAGTTCTTC

V: TRBV7-8
J: TRBJ2-3
D: NA
size: NA
CDR3: CASSLGGEFTDTQYF
DNA: TGTGCCAGCAGCTTAGGTGGTGAATTCACAGATACGCAGTATTTT

V: TRBV2
J: TRBJ2-7
D: TRBD2
size: once
CDR3: CASDEKREVAYEQYF
DNA: TGTGCCAGCGACGAAAAGCGGGAGGTGGCCTACGAGCAGTACTTC

V: TRBV6-1
J: TRBJ1-1
D: NA
size: NA
CDR3: CASSEGGEAFF
DNA: TGTGCCAGCAGTGAAGGGGGAGAAGCTTTCTTT

V: TRBV6-5
J: TRBJ2-3
D: NA
size: NA
CDR3: CASSYSGDTQYF
DNA: TGTGCCAGCAGTTACTCGGGGGATACGCAGTATTTT

V: TRBV19
J: TRBJ1-1
D: TRBD1
size: NA
CDR3: CASSTTGGRTEAFF
DNA: TGTGCCAGTAGTACCACAGGGGGCAGGACTGAAGCTTTCTTT

V: TRBV30
J: TRBJ1-1
D: NA
size: NA
CDR3: CAWSDGTRNTEAFF
DNA: TGTGCCTGGAGTGATGGGACGAGGAACACTGAAGCTTTCTTT

V: TRBV27
J: TRBJ2-1
D: NA
size: NA
CDR3: CASSFGLSDGYNEQFF
DNA: TGTGCCAGCAGTTTTGGGTTGAGCGACGGCTACAATGAGCAGTTCTTC

V: TRBV18
J: TRBJ2-1
D: TRBD2
size: NA
CDR3: CASSRTSGSSYNEQFF
DNA: TGTGCCAGCTCCCGAACTAGCGGGAGTTCCTACAATGAGCAGTTCTTC

V: TRBV5-6
J: TRBJ1-1
D: NA
size: NA
CDR3: CASSLAVGPEAFF
DNA: TGTGCCAGCAGCTTGGCCGTGGGCCCTGAAGCTTTCTTT

V: TRBV19
J: TRBJ2-1
D: NA
size: NA
CDR3: CASSIGQNNEQFF
DNA: TGTGCCAGTAGTATTGGTCAGAACAATGAGCAGTTCTTC

V: TRBV4-1
J: TRBJ2-3
D: TRBD2
size: NA
CDR3: CASSPSGRANTDTQYF
DNA: TGCGCCAGCAGCCCTAGCGGGAGGGCGAACACAGATACGCAGTATTTT

V: TRBV30
J: TRBJ1-1
D: NA
size: NA
CDR3: CASTLSVNTEAFF
DNA: TGTGCCTCAACGCTATCGGTGAACACTGAAGCTTTCTTT

V: TRBV5-7
J: TRBJ2-3
D: NA
size: NA
CDR3: CASSLPGFGTDTQYF
DNA: TGTGCCAGCAGCCTCCCGGGATTTGGCACAGATACGCAGTATTTT

V: TRBV7-2
J: TRBJ2-7
D: TRBD1
size: NA
CDR3: CASSSPGTGGEQYF
DNA: TGTGCCAGCAGCTCCCCCGGGACAGGGGGCGAGCAGTACTTC

V: TRBV7-9
J: TRBJ2-3
D: NA
size: NA
CDR3: CASTYTDTQYF
DNA: TGTGCCAGCACCTACACAGATACGCAGTATTTT

V: TRBV11-3
J: TRBJ2-2
D: NA
size: NA
CDR3: CASSPLGGRDNTGELFF
DNA: TGTGCCAGCAGCCCACTCGGGGGTCGAGACAACACCGGGGAGCTGTTTTTT

V: TRBV29-1
J: TRBJ1-1
D: NA
size: NA
CDR3: CSVETQGVNTEAFF
DNA: TGCAGCGTTGAAACCCAGGGTGTGAACACTGAAGCTTTCTTT

V: TRBV6-5
J: TRBJ2-1
D: NA
size: NA
CDR3: CASRHRAHYNEQFF
DNA: TGTGCCAGCAGACACAGGGCCCATTACAATGAGCAGTTCTTC

V: TRBV27
J: TRBJ2-3
D: TRBD2
size: NA
CDR3: CASSLSGSGTFTDTQYF
DNA: TGTGCCAGCAGTTTATCGGGTAGCGGGACTTTCACAGATACGCAGTATTTT

V: TRBV6-1
J: TRBJ1-5
D: TRBD1
size: NA
CDR3: CASRTGISNQPQHF
DNA: TGTGCCAGCAGGACAGGGATTAGCAATCAGCCCCAGCATTTT

V: TRBV7-8
J: TRBJ1-5
D: TRBD1
size: once
CDR3: CASSSKPGQGNQPQHF
DNA: TGTGCCAGCAGCTCCAAACCGGGACAGGGAAATCAGCCCCAGCATTTT

V: TRBV7-9
J: TRBJ2-7
D: NA
size: once
CDR3: CASRPEGPQDYEQYF
DNA: TGTGCCAGCAGACCCGAGGGCCCTCAAGACTACGAGCAGTACTTC

V: TRBV5-5
J: TRBJ2-2
D: TRBD1
size: NA
CDR3: CASSTRQGPNTGELFF
DNA: TGTGCCAGCAGCACCCGACAGGGCCCGAACACCGGGGAGCTGTTTTTT

V: TRBV7-9
J: TRBJ1-5
D: TRBD1
size: NA
CDR3: CASSSGQAEQPQHF
DNA: TGTGCCAGCAGCTCGGGACAGGCGGAACAGCCCCAGCATTTT

V: TRBV7-9
J: TRBJ2-1
D: NA
size: NA
CDR3: CASRGFAVSSYNEQFF
DNA: TGTGCCAGCAGGGGATTCGCGGTGAGCTCCTACAATGAGCAGTTCTTC

V: TRBV27
J: TRBJ2-7
D: TRBD1
size: NA
CDR3: CASSLWDRAYEQYF
DNA: TGTGCCAGCAGTTTATGGGACAGAGCCTACGAGCAGTACTTC

V: TRBV4-2
J: TRBJ2-2
D: NA
size: NA
CDR3: CASSQARNTGELFF
DNA: TGTGCCAGCAGCCAAGCTAGGAACACCGGGGAGCTGTTTTTT

V: TRBV11-2
J: TRBJ2-7
D: NA
size: NA
CDR3: CASSFWSSYEQYF
DNA: TGTGCCAGCAGCTTTTGGAGCTCCTACGAGCAGTACTTC

V: TRBV29-1
J: TRBJ2-1
D: NA
size: NA
CDR3: CSVRSPVNEQFF
DNA: TGCAGCGTTCGCTCGCCCGTCAATGAGCAGTTCTTC

V: TRBV7-2
J: TRBJ2-7
D: TRBD1
size: NA
CDR3: CASRTGTYEQYF
DNA: TGTGCCAGCAGGACAGGGACCTACGAGCAGTACTTC

V: TRBV5-1
J: TRBJ2-2
D: NA
size: NA
CDR3: CASSLPGGPHTGELFF
DNA: TGCGCCAGCAGCTTGCCAGGAGGGCCCCACACCGGGGAGCTGTTTTTT

V: TRBV6-5
J: TRBJ2-7
D: NA
size: NA
CDR3: CASSFQGSYEQYF
DNA: TGTGCCAGCAGTTTTCAGGGCTCCTACGAGCAGTACTTC

V: TRBV27
J: TRBJ2-7
D: TRBD2
size: NA
CDR3: CASSSTSGRVYEQYF
DNA: TGTGCCAGCAGTTCGACTAGCGGGAGAGTATACGAGCAGTACTTC

V: TRBV11-2
J: TRBJ1-1
D: NA
size: once
CDR3: CASSLSPSSEAFF
DNA: TGTGCCAGCAGCTTAAGCCCCAGCTCTGAAGCTTTCTTT

V: TRBV4-2
J: TRBJ2-7
D: NA
size: NA
CDR3: CASSQVGGREQYF
DNA: TGTGCCAGCAGCCAAGTGGGGGGACGCGAGCAGTACTTC

V: TRBV2
J: TRBJ2-7
D: NA
size: NA
CDR3: CASSEIGASSYEQYF
DNA: TGTGCCAGCAGTGAAATCGGTGCTAGCTCCTACGAGCAGTACTTC